Below, 17 T cell receptor beta chains from the same sample are listed, as sequenced in a study of regulatory T cells in long-lasting Graves disease. Indicated time point: persistent/refractory GD, antithyroid drugs over 5 years with positive TRAb. Following extraction of RNA from PBMCs, that RNA was used to make the TCR library. Building of the TCR beta libraries involved iRepertoire HTBI primers and Arm-PCR of CDR3 regions. TCRdb processed the multiplex PCR reads anew with MiXCR; each CDR3 protein has one entry. The sample lists roughly 450,000 distinct CDR3 sequences, under 25% occurring once. Sequencing was performed on peripheral blood mononuclear cells (PBMCs), taken when the disease was refractory, from a patient treated with antithyroid drugs. The receptors were sampled from a female donor with Graves disease.

The chain uses TRBV19 and TRBJ2-7; D tentatively reads TRBD1 or TRBD2 (5 bases each). V dropped 7 bases and J dropped 2 bases, with 12 bases sitting between them. The germline CDR1 and CDR2 sequences are LNHDA and SQIVND (reference sequence). The CDR3 has 13 residues. In DNA form, the CDR3 reads TGTGCCAGTACCGGGACGGTAGCCTACGAGCAGTACTTC. As protein: CASTGTVAYEQYF.

The CDR3 spells CASSPLGTQGDYGYTF. CDR3 bases: TGTGCCAGCAGCCCGCTGGGAACACAGGGTGACTATGGCTACACCTTC. This sequence joins TRBV3-1 and TRBJ1-2; D may be TRBD1 (6 bases). Germline V lookup: CDR1 LGHDT, CDR2 YNNKEL (reference sequence). Trimming left V 4 bases short and J 3 bases short, with 18 bases between. This CDR3 comprises 16 residues.

Ten or more counts support this clonotype. This chain joins TRBV4-1 and TRBJ1-4; the D is unclear. Germline assignment: CDR1 MGHRA and CDR2 YSYEKL. This CDR3 is built from 13 residues. V was cut by 2 bases and J by 8 bases, with 9 bases left in between. CDR3 DNA sequence: TGCGCCAGCAGCCAAATCGTGAGGGAAAAACTGTTTTTT. It yields the protein CASSQIVREKLFF.

CDR3 in amino acids: CASSQGGTGGYEQYF. DNA for the CDR3: TGCGCCAGCAGCCAGGGAGGGACAGGGGGCTACGAGCAGTACTTC. This sequence joins TRBV4-1 and TRBJ2-7, with 11 bases matching TRBD1. The CDR3 has 15 amino acids. Germline V gives CDR1 MGHRA, CDR2 YSYEKL. V trimming: 3 bases; J trimming: 3 bases; junction bases outside the gene matches: 4.

The chain employs TRBV7-9 and TRBJ2-7, with D perhaps given as TRBD1 or TRBD2 (5 bases each). CDR1 is SEHNR, CDR2 FQNEAQ, per germline (reference sequence). The CDR3 runs to 14 residues. Trimming took 5 bases from V and 2 from J, leaving 13 bases between them. As DNA, the CDR3 is TGTGCCAGCAGCAGAGACAGACTAACCTACGAGCAGTACTTC. This encodes CASSRDRLTYEQYF.

The chain recombines TRBV24-1 with TRBJ1-6; no clear D gene. The germline V gene encodes CDR1 KGHDR and CDR2 SFDVKD. The V gene lost 9 bases and the J gene lost 4 bases, with 9 bases spanning the gap. The CDR3 length is 13 residues. CDR3 nucleotide sequence: TGTGCCACCCGGATTAAATATAATTCACCCCTCCACTTT. As protein: CATRIKYNSPLHF.

The chain couples TRBV12-3 or TRBV12-4 to TRBJ1-3; no definite D call. The CDR3 loop spans 17 amino acids. The ends were cut back, 1 base at V and 0 bases at J, with 13 bases in the middle. CDR3 residues: CASSLELRASSGNTIYF. The CDR3 bases are TGTGCCAGCAGTTTAGAACTGCGGGCAAGCTCTGGAAACACCATATATTTT.

This clonotype was detected ten times or more. The V gene is TRBV12-3 or TRBV12-4, the J gene TRBJ2-6; D not certain. The V end was cut by 6 bases, the J end by 4 bases, with 16 bases between. The CDR3 spans 16 residues. This chain's CDR3 is CASSFSFEIGANVLTF. The CDR3 nucleotides are TGTGCCAGCAGCTTTAGTTTTGAAATAGGGGCCAACGTCCTGACTTTC.

The V call is TRBV9, the J call TRBJ1-1, with D possibly TRBD1 on 5 matching bases. The CDR3 runs 13 residues. CDR1 is SGDLS, CDR2 YYNGEE, per germline. The V end lost 3 bases, the J end lost 2 bases, and 8 bases lay between the germline ends. The DNA of the CDR3 is TGTGCCAGCAGCGGGGACGCCAACACTGAAGCTTTCTTT. This encodes CASSGDANTEAFF.

In its sample, this clonotype was seen many times. The V and J genes are TRBV28 and TRBJ1-6; the D gene is possibly TRBD1 (5 bases). V lost 4 bases to trimming and J lost 2 bases, with 9 bases between them. The CDR3 loop spans 15 amino acids. CDR1 MDHEN and CDR2 SYDVKM come from the germline V gene. CDR3 sequence reads: CASSSGLPYNSPLHF. Here the CDR3 DNA reads TGTGCCAGCAGTTCAGGGCTCCCCTATAATTCACCCCTCCACTTT.

J is TRBJ1-5 and V is TRBV12-3 or TRBV12-4, with 9 positions matching TRBD1. This CDR3 spans 15 amino acids. V trimming: 6 bases; J trimming: 1 base; junction bases outside the gene matches: 4. CDR3 coding DNA: TGTGCCAGCAGGGGCGGACAGGGGAGCAATCAGCCCCAGCATTTT. Its protein product is CASRGGQGSNQPQHF.

This CDR3 reads CASSQDVMRLNTGELFF. CDR3 nucleotide sequence: TGTGCCAGCAGCCAAGATGTAATGAGACTAAACACCGGGGAGCTGTTTTTT. V is TRBV3-1 and J is TRBJ2-2, with a tentative D call TRBD2 (5 bases). Germline V gene lookup returns CDR1 LGHDT and CDR2 YNNKEL (reference sequence). The ends were cut back, 0 bases at V and 2 bases at J, with 13 bases in the middle. The CDR3 has 17 amino acids.

This clonotype was counted at least ten times. The chain combines TRBV2 with TRBJ1-2; possibly TRBD1 for D (5 bases). This CDR3 is 14 amino acids long. V lost 2 bases, J lost 4 bases, and 11 bases lay in between. Germline lookup yields CDR1 SNHLY and CDR2 FYNNEI. CDR3 loop: CASSEIAGAYGYTF. CDR3 in DNA: TGTGCCAGCAGTGAAATAGCCGGGGCCTATGGCTACACCTTC.

This clonotype has a count of ten or more. The J gene is TRBJ1-3, the V gene TRBV6-1; D remains unclear. V lost 6 bases, J lost 2 bases, and 2 bases lay in between. Germline assignment: CDR1 MNHNS and CDR2 SASEGT. The CDR3 is 11 residues long. CDR3 residues: CASRTGNTIYF. Written as DNA, the CDR3 is TGTGCCAGCAGGACTGGAAACACCATATATTTT.

J is TRBJ1-3 and V is TRBV3-1; D gene ambiguous. This CDR3 spans 13 amino acids. V dropped 0 bases and J dropped 5 bases, with 5 bases sitting between them. The germline CDR1 and CDR2 sequences are LGHDT and YNNKEL (reference sequence). The CDR3 nucleotides read TGTGCCAGCAGCCAAGACGGGCGAAACACCATATATTTT. This codes for CASSQDGRNTIYF.

This clonotype was recorded a few times. The chain combines TRBV12-5 with TRBJ2-1, with TRBD1 identical over 9 bases. The V segment lost 2 bases and the J segment 4 bases; nucleotides outside the gene matches: 9. Germline V gene lookup returns CDR1 LGHNT and CDR2 FRNRAP. The CDR3 is made up of 17 amino acids. The CDR3 DNA follows: TGTGCTAGTGGTTTGTGGGGGACGGGACAGGGATACAATGAGCAGTTCTTC. Translated, it gives CASGLWGTGQGYNEQFF.

Only a few counts were recorded for this clonotype. The V call is TRBV20-1, the J call TRBJ1-6; 7 bases line up with TRBD1. The CDR3 runs to 18 residues. Losses at the gene ends were 5 bases for V and 3 bases for J; bases not matched to a gene: 16. The germline CDR1 and CDR2 sequences are DFQATT and SNEGSKA (reference sequence). The CDR3 DNA reads TGCAGTGCTCAACTCAGGGGACAGAGTGAACGCTATAATTCACCCCTCCACTTT. Protein sequence: CSAQLRGQSERYNSPLHF.